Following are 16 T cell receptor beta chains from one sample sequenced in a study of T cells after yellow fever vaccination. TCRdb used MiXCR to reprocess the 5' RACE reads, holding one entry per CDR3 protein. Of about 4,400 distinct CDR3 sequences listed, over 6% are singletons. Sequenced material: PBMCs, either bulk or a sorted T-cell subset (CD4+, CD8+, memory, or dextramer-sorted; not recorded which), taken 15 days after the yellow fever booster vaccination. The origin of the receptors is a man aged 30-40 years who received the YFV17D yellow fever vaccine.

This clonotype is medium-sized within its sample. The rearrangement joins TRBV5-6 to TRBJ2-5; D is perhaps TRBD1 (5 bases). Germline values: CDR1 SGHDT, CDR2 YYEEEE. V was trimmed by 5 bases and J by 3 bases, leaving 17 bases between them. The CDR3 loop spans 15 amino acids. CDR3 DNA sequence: TGTGCCAGCAGGCTAGGGATTTGGGGCGAAGAGACCCAGTACTTC. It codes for CASRLGIWGEETQYF. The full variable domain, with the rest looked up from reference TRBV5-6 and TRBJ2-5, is DAGVTQSPTHLIKTRGQQVTLRCSPKSGHDTVSWYQQALGQGPQFIFQYYEEEERQRGNFPDRFSGHQFPNYSSELNVNALLLGDSALYLCASRLGIWGEETQYFGPGTRLLVL.

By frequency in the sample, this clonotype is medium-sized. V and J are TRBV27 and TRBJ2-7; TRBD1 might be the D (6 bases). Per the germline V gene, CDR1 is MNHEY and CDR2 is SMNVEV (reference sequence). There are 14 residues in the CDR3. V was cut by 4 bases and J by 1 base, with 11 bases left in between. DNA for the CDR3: TGTGCCAGCAGTTCAAACAGGGATTCCTACGAGCAGTACTTC. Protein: CASSSNRDSYEQYF.

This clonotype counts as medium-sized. The CDR3 spells CASRTRRVSNQPQHF. CDR3 in DNA: TGTGCCAGCCGAACCCGACGGGTTAGCAATCAGCCCCAGCATTTT. This chain links TRBV6-2 or TRBV6-3 with TRBJ1-5; D unclear. V lost 8 bases, J lost 0 bases, and 14 bases lay in between. The germline V gene encodes CDR1 MNHEY and CDR2 SVGEGT. CDR3 length equals 15 residues.

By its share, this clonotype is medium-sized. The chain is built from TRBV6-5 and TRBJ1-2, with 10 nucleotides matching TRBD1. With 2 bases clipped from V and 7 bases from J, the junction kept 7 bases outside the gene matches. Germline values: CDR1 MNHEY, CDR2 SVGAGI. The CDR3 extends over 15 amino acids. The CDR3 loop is CASSYLSGQGSGYTF. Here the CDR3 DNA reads TGTGCCAGCAGTTACCTCTCGGGACAGGGGTCTGGCTACACCTTC.

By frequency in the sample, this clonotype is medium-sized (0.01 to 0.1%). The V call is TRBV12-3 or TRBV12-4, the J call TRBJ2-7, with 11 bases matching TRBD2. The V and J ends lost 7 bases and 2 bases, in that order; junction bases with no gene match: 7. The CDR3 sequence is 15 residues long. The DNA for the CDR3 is TGTGCCAGCACCGACACTAGCGGGGGACCCTACGAGCAGTACTTC. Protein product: CASTDTSGGPYEQYF.

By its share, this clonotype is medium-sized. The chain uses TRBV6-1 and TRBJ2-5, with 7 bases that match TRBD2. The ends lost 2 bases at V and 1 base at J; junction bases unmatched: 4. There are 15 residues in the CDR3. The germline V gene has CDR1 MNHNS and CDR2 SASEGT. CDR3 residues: CASSETPSGQETQYF. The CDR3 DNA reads TGTGCCAGCAGTGAAACCCCTAGCGGCCAAGAGACCCAGTACTTC.

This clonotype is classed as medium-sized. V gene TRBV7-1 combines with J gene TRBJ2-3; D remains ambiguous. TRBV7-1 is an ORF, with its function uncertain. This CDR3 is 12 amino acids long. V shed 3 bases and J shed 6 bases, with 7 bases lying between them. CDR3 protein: CASSSVRDTQYF. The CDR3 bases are TGTGCCAGCAGCTCCGTCCGGGATACGCAGTATTTT.

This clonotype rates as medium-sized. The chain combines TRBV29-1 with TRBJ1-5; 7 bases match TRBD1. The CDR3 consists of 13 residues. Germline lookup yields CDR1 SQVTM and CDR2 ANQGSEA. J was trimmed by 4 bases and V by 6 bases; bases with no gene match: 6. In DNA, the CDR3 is TGCAGCGTGGCTCCGGGACAGAATCAGCCCCAGCATTTT. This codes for CSVAPGQNQPQHF. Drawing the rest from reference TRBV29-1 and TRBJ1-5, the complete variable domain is SAVISQKPSRDICQRGTSLTIQCQVDSQVTMMFWYRQQPGQSLTLIATANQGSEATYESGFVIDKFPISRPNLTFSTLTVSNMSPEDSSIYLCSVAPGQNQPQHFGDGTRLSIL.

CDR3 nucleotides: TGCAGCGGGCAACAGTTGAACACTGAAGCTTTCTTT. This translates into CSGQQLNTEAFF. J is TRBJ1-1 and V is TRBV29-1; D is uncertain. Trimming shortened V by 7 bases and J by 0 bases, and 9 bases separated the two germline ends. CDR3 length: 12 residues. CDR1 is SQVTM, CDR2 ANQGSEA, per germline.

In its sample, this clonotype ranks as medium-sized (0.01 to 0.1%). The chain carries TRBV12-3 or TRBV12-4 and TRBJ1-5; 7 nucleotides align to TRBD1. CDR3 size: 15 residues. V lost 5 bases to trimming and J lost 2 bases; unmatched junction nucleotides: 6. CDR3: CASSPGGMGNQPQHF. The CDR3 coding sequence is TGTGCCAGCAGTCCAGGGGGTATGGGCAATCAGCCCCAGCATTTT.

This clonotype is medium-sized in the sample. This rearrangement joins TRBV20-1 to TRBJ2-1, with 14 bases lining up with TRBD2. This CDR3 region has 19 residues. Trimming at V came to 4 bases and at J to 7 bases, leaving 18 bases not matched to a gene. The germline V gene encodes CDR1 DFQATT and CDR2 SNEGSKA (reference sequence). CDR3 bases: TGCAGTGCTACCAGGCCGGGACTAGCGGGAGCTTTGGCTAGGAATGAGCAGTTCTTC. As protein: CSATRPGLAGALARNEQFF.

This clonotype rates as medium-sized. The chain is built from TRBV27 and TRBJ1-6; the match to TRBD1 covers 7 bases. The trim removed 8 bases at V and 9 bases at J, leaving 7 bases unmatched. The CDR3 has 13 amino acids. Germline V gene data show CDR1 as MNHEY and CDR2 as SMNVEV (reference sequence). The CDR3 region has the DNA TGTGCCAGCCGAGTAGGGGGCAGTTCACCCCTCCACTTT. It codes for CASRVGGSSPLHF.

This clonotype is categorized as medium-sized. Here the CDR3 reads CSARLGAYNEQFF. The CDR3 DNA reads TGCAGTGCTAGACTGGGCGCCTACAATGAGCAGTTCTTC. The genes are TRBV20-1 and TRBJ2-1, with D unclear. The germline V gene has CDR1 DFQATT and CDR2 SNEGSKA (reference sequence). V lost 2 bases to trimming and J lost 2 bases, with 7 bases between them. The CDR3 contains 13 residues.

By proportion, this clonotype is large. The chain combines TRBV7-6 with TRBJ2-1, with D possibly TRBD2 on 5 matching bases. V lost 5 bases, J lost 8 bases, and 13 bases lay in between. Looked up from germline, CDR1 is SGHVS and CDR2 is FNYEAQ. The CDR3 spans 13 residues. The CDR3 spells CASSRSSRDEQFF. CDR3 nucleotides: TGTGCCAGCAGCCGTAGTTCGAGGGATGAGCAGTTCTTC.

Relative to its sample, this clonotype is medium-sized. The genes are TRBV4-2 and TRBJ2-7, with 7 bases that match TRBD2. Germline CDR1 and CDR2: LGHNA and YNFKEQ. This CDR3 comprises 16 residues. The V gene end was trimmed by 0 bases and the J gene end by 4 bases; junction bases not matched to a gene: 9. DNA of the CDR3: TGTGCCAGCAGCCAAGATGTCCGGGAGGCTGTGTACGAGCAGTACTTC. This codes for CASSQDVREAVYEQYF.

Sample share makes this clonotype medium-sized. In DNA, the CDR3 is TGCAGCGCCAGTCCGGGGACTAGCGGTTACAATGAGCAGTTCTTC. It is translated as CSASPGTSGYNEQFF. The rearrangement joins TRBV29-1 to TRBJ2-1, with 11 bases identical to TRBD2. The CDR3 is made up of 15 amino acids. The germline V gene encodes CDR1 SQVTM and CDR2 ANQGSEA. Germline trimming cut 7 bases from V and 4 bases from J; bases unmatched to any gene: 9.